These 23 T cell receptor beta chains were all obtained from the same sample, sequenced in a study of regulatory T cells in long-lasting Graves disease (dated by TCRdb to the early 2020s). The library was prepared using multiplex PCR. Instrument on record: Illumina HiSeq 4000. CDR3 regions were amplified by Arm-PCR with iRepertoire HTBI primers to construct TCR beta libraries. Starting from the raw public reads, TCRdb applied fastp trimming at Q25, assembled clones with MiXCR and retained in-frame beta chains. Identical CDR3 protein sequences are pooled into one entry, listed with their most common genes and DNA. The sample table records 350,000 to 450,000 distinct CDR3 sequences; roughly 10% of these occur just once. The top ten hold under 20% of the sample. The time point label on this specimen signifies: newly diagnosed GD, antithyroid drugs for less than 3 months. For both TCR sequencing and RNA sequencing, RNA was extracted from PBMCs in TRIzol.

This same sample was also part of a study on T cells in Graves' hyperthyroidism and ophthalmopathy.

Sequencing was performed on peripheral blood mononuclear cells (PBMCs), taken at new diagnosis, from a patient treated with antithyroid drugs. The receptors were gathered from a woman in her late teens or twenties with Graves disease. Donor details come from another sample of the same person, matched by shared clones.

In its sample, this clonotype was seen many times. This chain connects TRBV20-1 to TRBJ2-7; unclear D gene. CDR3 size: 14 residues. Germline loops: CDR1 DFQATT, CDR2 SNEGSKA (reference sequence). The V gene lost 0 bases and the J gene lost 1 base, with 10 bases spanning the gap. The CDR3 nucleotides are TGCAGTGCTAGAGAGGACGGTTTGTCCTACGAGCAGTACTTC. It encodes CSAREDGLSYEQYF.

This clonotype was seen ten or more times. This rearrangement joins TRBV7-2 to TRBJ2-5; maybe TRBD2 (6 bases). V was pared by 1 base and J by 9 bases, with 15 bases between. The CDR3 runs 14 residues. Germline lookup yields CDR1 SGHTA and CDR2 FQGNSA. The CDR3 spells CASSLETSSRPQYF. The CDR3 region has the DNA TGTGCCAGCAGCTTAGAAACTAGCTCACGACCCCAGTACTTC.

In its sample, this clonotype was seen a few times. The CDR3 DNA reads TGTGCCAGCAGAGGCGACAGGCCGTCTAATGAGCAGTTCTTC. Translating gives CASRGDRPSNEQFF. V and J are TRBV6-1 and TRBJ2-1; a possible D gene is TRBD1 (6 bases). The germline V and J ends were trimmed by 6 bases and 7 bases, with 16 bases remaining between them. Germline V gene sequence: CDR1 MNHNS, CDR2 SASEGT. The CDR3 has 14 amino acids.

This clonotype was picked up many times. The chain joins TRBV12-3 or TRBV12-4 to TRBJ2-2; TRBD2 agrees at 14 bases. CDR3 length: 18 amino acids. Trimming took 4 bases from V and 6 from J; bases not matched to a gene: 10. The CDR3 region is CASSYGLAGGSWSGELFF. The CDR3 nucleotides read TGTGCCAGCAGTTACGGACTAGCGGGGGGCTCGTGGTCCGGGGAGCTGTTTTTT.

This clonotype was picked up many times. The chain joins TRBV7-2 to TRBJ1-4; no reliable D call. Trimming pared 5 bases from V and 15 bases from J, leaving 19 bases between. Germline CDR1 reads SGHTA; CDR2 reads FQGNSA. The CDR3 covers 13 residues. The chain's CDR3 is CASSPLLRSTMFF. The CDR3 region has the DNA TGTGCCAGCAGCCCCTTGTTGAGGAGCACGATGTTTTTT. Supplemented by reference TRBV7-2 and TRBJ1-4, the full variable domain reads GAGVSQSPSNKVTEKGKDVELRCDPISGHTALYWYRQSLGQGLEFLIYFQGNSAPDKSGLPSDRFSAERTGGSVSTLTIQRTQQEDSAVYLCASSPLLRSTMFFGSGTQLSVL.

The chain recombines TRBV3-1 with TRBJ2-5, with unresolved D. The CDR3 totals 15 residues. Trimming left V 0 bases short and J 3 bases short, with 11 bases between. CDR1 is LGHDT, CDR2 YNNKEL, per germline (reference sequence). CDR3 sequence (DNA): TGTGCCAGCAGCCAAGATGTCGGGCGTGAAGAGACCCAGTACTTC. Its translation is CASSQDVGREETQYF.

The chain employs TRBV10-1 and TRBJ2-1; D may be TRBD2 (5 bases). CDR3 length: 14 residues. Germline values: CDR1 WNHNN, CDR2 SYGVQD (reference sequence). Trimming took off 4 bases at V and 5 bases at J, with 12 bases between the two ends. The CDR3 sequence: CASSVNRGNNEQFF. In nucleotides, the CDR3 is TGCGCCAGCAGTGTTAACAGAGGGAACAATGAGCAGTTCTTC.

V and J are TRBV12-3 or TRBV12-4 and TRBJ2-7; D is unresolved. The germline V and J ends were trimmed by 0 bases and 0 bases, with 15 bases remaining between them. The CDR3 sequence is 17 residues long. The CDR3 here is CASSLASYGQSSYEQYF. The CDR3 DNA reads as TGTGCCAGCAGTTTAGCGAGTTACGGGCAGAGCTCCTACGAGCAGTACTTC.

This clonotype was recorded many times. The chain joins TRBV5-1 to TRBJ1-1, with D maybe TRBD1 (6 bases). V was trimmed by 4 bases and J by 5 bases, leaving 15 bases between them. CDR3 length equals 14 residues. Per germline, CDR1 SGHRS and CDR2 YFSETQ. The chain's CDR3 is CASSLTGLGTEAFF. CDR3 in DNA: TGCGCCAGCAGCCTCACAGGGTTGGGGACTGAAGCTTTCTTT.

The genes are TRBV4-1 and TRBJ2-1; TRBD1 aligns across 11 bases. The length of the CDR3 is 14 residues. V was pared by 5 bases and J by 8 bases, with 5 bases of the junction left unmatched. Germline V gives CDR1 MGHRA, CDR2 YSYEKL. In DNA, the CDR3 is TGCGCCAGCAGCTATGGGACAGGGGGTGATGAGCAGTTCTTC. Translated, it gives CASSYGTGGDEQFF.

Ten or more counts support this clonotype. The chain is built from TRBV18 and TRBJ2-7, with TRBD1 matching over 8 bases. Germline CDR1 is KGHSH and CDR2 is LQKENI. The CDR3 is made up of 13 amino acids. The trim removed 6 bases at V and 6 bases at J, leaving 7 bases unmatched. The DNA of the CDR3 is TGTGCCAGCTCCCCATCAGGGGGCAGCGAGCAGTACGTC. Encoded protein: CASSPSGGSEQYV.

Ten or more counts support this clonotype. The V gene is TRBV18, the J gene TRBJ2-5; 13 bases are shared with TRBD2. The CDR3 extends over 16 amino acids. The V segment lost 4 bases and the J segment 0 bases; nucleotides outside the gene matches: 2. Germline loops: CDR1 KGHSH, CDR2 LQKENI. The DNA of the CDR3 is TGTGCCAGCTCACTGACTAGCGGGGGGTACCAAGAGACCCAGTACTTC. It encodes CASSLTSGGYQETQYF.

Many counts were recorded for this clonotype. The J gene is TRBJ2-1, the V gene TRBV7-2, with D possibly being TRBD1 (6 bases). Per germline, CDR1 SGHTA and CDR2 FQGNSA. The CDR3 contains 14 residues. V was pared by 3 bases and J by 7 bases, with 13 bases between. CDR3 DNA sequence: TGTGCCAGCAGCTTGCAGGGGCAGCGGAATGAGCAGTTCTTC. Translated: CASSLQGQRNEQFF.

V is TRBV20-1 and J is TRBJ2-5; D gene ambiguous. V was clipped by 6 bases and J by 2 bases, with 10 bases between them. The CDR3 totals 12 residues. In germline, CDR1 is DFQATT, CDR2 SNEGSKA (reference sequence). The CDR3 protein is CSAPQRQETQYF. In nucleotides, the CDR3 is TGCAGTGCCCCGCAGAGGCAAGAGACCCAGTACTTC.

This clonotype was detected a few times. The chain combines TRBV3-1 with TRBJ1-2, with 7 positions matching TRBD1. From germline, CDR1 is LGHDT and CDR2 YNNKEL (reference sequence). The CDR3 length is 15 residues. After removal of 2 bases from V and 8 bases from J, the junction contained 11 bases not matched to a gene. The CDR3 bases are TGTGCCAGCAGCCAAACGGCTGACAGGGTCTGGGGCTACACCTTC. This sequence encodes CASSQTADRVWGYTF.

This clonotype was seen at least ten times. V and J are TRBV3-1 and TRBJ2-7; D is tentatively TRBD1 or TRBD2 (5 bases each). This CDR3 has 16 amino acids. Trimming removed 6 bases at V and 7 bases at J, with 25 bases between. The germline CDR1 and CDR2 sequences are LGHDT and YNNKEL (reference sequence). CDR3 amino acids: CASSLPGAGSDTEQYF. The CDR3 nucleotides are TGTGCCAGCAGTCTCCCTGGCGCAGGGAGCGATACGGAGCAGTACTTC.

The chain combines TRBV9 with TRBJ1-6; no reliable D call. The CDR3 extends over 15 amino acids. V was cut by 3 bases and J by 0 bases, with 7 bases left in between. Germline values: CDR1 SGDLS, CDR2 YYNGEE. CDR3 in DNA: TGTGCCAGCAGCGCGTACGACTCCTATAATTCACCCCTCCACTTT. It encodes CASSAYDSYNSPLHF.

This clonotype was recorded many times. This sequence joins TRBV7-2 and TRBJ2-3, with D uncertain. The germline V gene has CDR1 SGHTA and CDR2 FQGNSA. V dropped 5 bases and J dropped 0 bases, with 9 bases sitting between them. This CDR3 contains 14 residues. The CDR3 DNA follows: TGTGCCAGCAGCGCGGACCCTAGCACAGATACGCAGTATTTT. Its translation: CASSADPSTDTQYF.

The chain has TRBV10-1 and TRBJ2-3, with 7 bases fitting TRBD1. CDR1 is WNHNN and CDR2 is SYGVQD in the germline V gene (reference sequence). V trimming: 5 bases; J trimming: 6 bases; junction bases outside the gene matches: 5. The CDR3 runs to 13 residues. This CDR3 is CASSNLQGDTQYF. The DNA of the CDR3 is TGCGCCAGCAGTAACCTACAGGGGGATACGCAGTATTTT.

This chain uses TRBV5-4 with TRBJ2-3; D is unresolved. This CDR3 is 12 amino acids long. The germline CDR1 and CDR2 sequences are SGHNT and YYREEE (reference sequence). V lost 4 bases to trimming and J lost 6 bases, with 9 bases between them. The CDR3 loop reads CASSAGWDTQYF. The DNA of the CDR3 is TGTGCCAGCAGCGCCGGGTGGGATACGCAGTATTTT.

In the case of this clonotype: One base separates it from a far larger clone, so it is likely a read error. CDR3 amino acids: CASSSPPGNEQFF. The CDR3 nucleotides read TGTGCCAGCAGCTCCCCGCCGGGAAATGAGCAGTTCTTC. The V gene is TRBV11-2, the J gene TRBJ2-1, with D perhaps matching TRBD2 (5 bases). Germline V gene data show CDR1 as SGHAT and CDR2 as FQNNGV. This CDR3 is 13 amino acids long. Trimming removed 4 bases at V and 7 bases at J, with 11 bases between. The full variable domain, in which reference TRBV11-2 and TRBJ2-1 provide the parts outside the CDR3, is EAGVAQSPRYKIIEKRQSVAFWCNPISGHATLYWYQQILGQGPKLLIQFQNNGVVDDSQLPKDRFSAERLKGVDSTLKIQPAKLEDSAVYLCASSSPPGNEQFFGPGTRLTVL.

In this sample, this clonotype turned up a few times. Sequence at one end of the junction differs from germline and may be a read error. The DNA of the CDR3 is TGCGCCAACAGCACGGACGCGTTTGAAGCTTTCTTT. Encoded protein: CANSTDAFEAFF. The chain couples TRBV5-1 to TRBJ1-1; D is ambiguous. The CDR3 spans 12 residues. CDR1 is SGHRS, CDR2 YFSETQ, per germline. The full variable domain, with the rest looked up from reference TRBV5-1 and TRBJ1-1, is KAGVTQTPRYLIKTRGQQVTLSCSPISGHRSVSWYQQTPGQGLQFLFEYFSETQRNKGNFPGRFSGRQFSNSRSEMNVSTLELGDSALYLCANSTDAFEAFFGQGTRLTVV.

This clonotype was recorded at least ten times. CDR3 sequence: CASTTHNVLTF. The CDR3 DNA is TGTGCCAGCACCACCCACAACGTCCTGACTTTC. This sequence joins TRBV12-3 or TRBV12-4 and TRBJ2-6; D unclear. This CDR3 region has 11 residues. V was cut by 7 bases and J by 9 bases, with 7 bases left in between.